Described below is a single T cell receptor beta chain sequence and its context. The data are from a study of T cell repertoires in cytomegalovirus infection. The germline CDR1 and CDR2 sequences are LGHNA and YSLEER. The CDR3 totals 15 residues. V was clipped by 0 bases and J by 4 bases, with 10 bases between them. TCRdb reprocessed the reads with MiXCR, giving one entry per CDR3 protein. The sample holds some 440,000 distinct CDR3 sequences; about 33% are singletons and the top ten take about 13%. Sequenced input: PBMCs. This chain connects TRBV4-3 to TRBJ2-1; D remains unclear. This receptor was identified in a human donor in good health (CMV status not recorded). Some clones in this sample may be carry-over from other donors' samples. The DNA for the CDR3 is TGCGCCAGCAGCCAAGATAATGGAGATTACAATGAGCAGTTCTTC. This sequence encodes CASSQDNGDYNEQFF.